This record concerns one T cell receptor (beta chain) sequence. This sample is part of a study of technical replicates of blood from a few donors. Some clones are missing from TCRdb's copy, which holds only in-frame ones; the method was immunoSEQ multiplex PCR. The sample comprises some 82,000 clones, just under 95% of which are singletons, and about 0.4% rests with the top ten. The CDR3 spans 14 residues. Germline V gives CDR1 MNHNS, CDR2 SASEGT. V was shortened by 7 bases and J by 3 bases, with 15 bases between the two germline ends. Sequencing used T cells isolated from PBMCs. V gene TRBV6-1 combines with J gene TRBJ1-2; perhaps TRBD1 as D (5 bases). The source of this sequence is a human donor in good health. CDR3 region: CASTISGEDYGYTF. DNA of the CDR3: TGTGCCAGCACTATATCGGGGGAGGACTATGGCTACACCTTC.